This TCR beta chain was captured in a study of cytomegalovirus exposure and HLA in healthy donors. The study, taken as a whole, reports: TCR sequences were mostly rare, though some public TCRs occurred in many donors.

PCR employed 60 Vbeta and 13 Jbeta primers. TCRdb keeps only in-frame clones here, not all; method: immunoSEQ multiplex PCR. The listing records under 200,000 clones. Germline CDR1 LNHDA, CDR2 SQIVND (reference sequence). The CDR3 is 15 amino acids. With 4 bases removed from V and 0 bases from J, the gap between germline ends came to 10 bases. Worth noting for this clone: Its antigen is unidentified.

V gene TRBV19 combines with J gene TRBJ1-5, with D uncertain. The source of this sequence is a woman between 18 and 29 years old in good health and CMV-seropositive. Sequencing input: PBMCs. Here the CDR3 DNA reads TGTGCCAGTAGTACACAGATTAGTAGCAATCAGCCCCAGCATTTT. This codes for CASSTQISSNQPQHF.